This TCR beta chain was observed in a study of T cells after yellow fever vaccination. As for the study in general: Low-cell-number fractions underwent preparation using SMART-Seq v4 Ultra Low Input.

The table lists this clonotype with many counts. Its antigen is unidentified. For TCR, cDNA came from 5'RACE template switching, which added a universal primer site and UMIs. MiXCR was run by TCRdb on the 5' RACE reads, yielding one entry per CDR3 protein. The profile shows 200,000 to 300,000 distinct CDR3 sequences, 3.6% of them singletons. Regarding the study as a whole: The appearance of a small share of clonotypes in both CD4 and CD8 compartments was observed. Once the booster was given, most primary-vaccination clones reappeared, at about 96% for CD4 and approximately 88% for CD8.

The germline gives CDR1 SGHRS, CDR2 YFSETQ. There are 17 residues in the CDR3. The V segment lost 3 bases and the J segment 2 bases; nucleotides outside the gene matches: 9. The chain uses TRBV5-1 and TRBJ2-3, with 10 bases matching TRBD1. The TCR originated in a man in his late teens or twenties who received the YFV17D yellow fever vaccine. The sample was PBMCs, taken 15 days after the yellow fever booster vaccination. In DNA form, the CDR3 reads TGCGCCAGCAGCTCGCCCCTTGGGACAGGGGACACAGATACGCAGTATTTT. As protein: CASSSPLGTGDTDTQYF.